Listed below are T cell receptor beta chains from one sample, sequenced in a study of CD8+ T cells in alopecia areata. TCRdb's copy holds only in-frame clones and misses some; the assay was immunoSEQ multiplex PCR. The profile shows 160,000 or so clones, approximately 53% of them singletons. The source was CD8+ T cells sorted from blood, collected at week 0. Receptors were obtained from a human donor with alopecia areata. The conserved cysteine and the conserved F or W are not part of the CDR3 here. A D gene is named only where the DNA matches it firmly. A clone size is listed for some rows: how often the clone was seen (once, few, many), or a class if it is expanded.

j_gene | v_gene | d_gene | abundance | CDR3aa
TRBJ2-2 | TRBV2 | - | - | ASTPGSGTGELF
TRBJ2-5 | TRBV4-3 | TRBD2 | - | ASSRILAPGETQY
TRBJ2-1 | TRBV27 | - | once | ASSLSGGEQF
TRBJ2-1 | TRBV5-1 | - | few | ASSEGVSGEQF
TRBJ2-5 | TRBV4-3 | - | few | ASSLGMGETQY
TRBJ2-4 | TRBV6-6 | - | - | ASSPGLSADIQY
TRBJ2-2 | TRBV5-1 | TRBD1 | - | ASSMTGAGELF
TRBJ2-1 | TRBV4-3 | - | - | ASSQVTFRDEQF
TRBJ2-4 | TRBV4-3 | - | - | ASSQDGQAKNIQY
TRBJ2-7 | TRBV5-6 | TRBD1 | - | ASSSRQGAGKISYEQY
TRBJ2-7 | TRBV7-3 | - | - | ASSLGTGREQY
TRBJ1-5 | TRBV27 | - | - | ASARWDGNQPQH
TRBJ2-3 | TRBV10-3 | TRBD1 | - | AISPRDRDTDTQY
TRBJ1-1 | TRBV13 | TRBD1 | - | ASSYRGDRNTEAF
TRBJ2-1 | TRBV5-1 | TRBD2 | - | ASSLGLAGGLPEQF
TRBJ2-3 | TRBV29-1 | - | few | SARADTQY
TRBJ2-1 | TRBV5-1 | TRBD2 | few | ASSLTPGLRGEQF
TRBJ2-6 | TRBV2 | - | - | ATLQVLSGANVLT
TRBJ1-5 | TRBV13 | - | - | ASSYKGRNQPQH
TRBJ2-2 | TRBV11-2 | TRBD1 | few | ASSLAAGGAGELF
TRBJ1-6 | TRBV7-2 | - | - | ASSSFPGHHNSPLH
TRBJ1-1 | TRBV30 | - | - | AWNDSGDEAF
TRBJ1-2 | TRBV5-1 | TRBD1 | - | ASSDHSTGEANYGYT
TRBJ1-2 | TRBV29-1 | - | - | SVEDLGRYGYT
TRBJ1-2 | TRBV29-1 | TRBD1 | - | SVVGQGTSGYGYT
TRBJ1-4 | TRBV7-9 | - | - | ASSLASGSGNEKLF
TRBJ2-7 | TRBV5-1 | - | few | ASSLDGGQYYEQY
TRBJ2-7 | TRBV30 | - | - | AWSRGYEQY
TRBJ1-2 | TRBV6-5 | - | - | ASSLDSYGYT
TRBJ1-1 | TRBV11-3 | TRBD1 | - | ASSAYRGQSEAF
TRBJ2-5 | TRBV10-3 | - | - | AIRSGRQTQETQY
TRBJ1-6 | TRBV27 | TRBD1 | - | ASSLSVGQVINSPLH
TRBJ2-7 | TRBV28 | - | - | ASSEVEQY
TRBJ2-3 | TRBV5-6 | - | - | ASSLGAYTDTQY
TRBJ2-1 | TRBV28 | - | - | ASSFSEVDEQF
TRBJ2-5 | TRBV15 | - | - | ATSRDFPPGQETQY
TRBJ1-1 | TRBV9 | TRBD1 | - | ASSPRGGRGLNTEAF
TRBJ1-2 | TRBV30 | - | - | AWTLGGAYGYT
TRBJ2-7 | TRBV7-9 | - | few | ASRGRTYEQY
TRBJ2-1 | TRBV30 | - | - | AWSVGWDDEQF
TRBJ1-1 | TRBV7-9 | - | - | ASSFDLNTEAF
TRBJ1-1 | TRBV29-1 | TRBD1 | few | SVDKAGGRNTEAF
TRBJ1-1 | TRBV13 | - | - | ASSLEGGNTEAF
TRBJ1-6 | TRBV29-1 | - | - | SVELEGGPPLH
TRBJ1-1 | TRBV27 | - | - | ASSFRGSMNTEAF
TRBJ2-7 | TRBV5-1 | TRBD1 | few | ASSLDADRGQYYEQY
TRBJ2-7 | TRBV13 | TRBD1 | - | ASSKDRGYEQY
TRBJ2-1 | TRBV29-1 | - | few | SGPIPGGNEQF
TRBJ1-5 | TRBV7-2 | - | - | ASSLYMFQPQH
TRBJ2-7 | TRBV15 | TRBD2 | - | ATSRQRGSSYEQY
TRBJ1-1 | TRBV10-3 | - | - | AISDIVNTEAF
TRBJ1-2 | TRBV28 | - | - | ASKNVLNYGYT
TRBJ1-5 | TRBV7-2 | TRBD1 | - | ASSYSDREEQPQH
TRBJ1-1 | TRBV30 | - | - | AWSVNMNTEAF
TRBJ2-7 | TRBV2 | TRBD1 | few | ASSEALGQGGYEQY
TRBJ2-1 | TRBV30 | - | - | AWIRPGSGYNEQF
TRBJ2-5 | TRBV5-6 | - | - | ASSTGTSKSH
TRBJ1-2 | TRBV6-5 | TRBD1 | - | ASSHRDRDGYT